Sequencing of this T cell receptor beta chain was carried out in a study of blood T cell repertoires in COVID-19 (dated by TCRdb to 2018 to 2021). With regard to the full study: Samples covering the acute and convalescent phases of COVID-19 were provided by collaborators in the United States, Italy and Spain. The material from the prospective study consisted of cDNA or gDNA derived from T cells, B-cell-depleted T cells, or PBMCs. The dataset comprised deeply sampled blood TCRbeta repertoires from subjects exposed to, actively infected with, or recovered from COVID-19. The repertoires were released in a freely available public database intended as a resource for research on the immune response to SARS-CoV-2. Samples came from the ongoing ImmuneRACE study (first 160 participants) plus 1,254 subjects from 6 global collaborators. Nearly every sample came with metadata listing a de-identified subject ID, COVID-19 status, age in years and sex. Where available, HLA class I and class II types were obtained from metadata supplied by the sample provider rather than from assay-based typing.

The investigation overall reported the following: The quantity of clinical and demographic metadata differed by source and by participant and was supplied without curation.

The CDR3 measures 15 amino acids from cysteine to phenylalanine. Only CDR3 DNA remains: 45 bases, in frame from the first base. V was cut back by 0 bases and J by 3 bases, leaving a gap of 10 bases between them. Sequences SGHNT (CDR1) and YYREEE (CDR2) are obtained from the germline V gene (reference sequence). Collaborating institutions collected whole blood in K2EDTA tubes following their own protocols. For TCRbeta analysis, collaborator samples were shipped as frozen whole blood, as isolated PBMCs, or as DNA extracted from either sample type. Of note for this clone: This receptor's antigen is unknown. Base-call qualities are not available, and no considerably larger clone is one nucleotide away.

The immunoSEQ Assay, a bias-controlled multiplex PCR, was used to amplify TCRbeta CDR3 regions from genomic DNA. Under the source paper's analysis protocol: Nucleated cell counts per sample were estimated from amplification of reference gene primers within the assay. To quantify the absolute abundance of each unique TCRbeta CDR3 rearrangement, sequence reads were collapsed and filtered. For each sample, productive Simpson clonality was calculated by taking the square root of Simpson's diversity index across productive rearrangements. TCRdb obtained this table from immuneACCESS and retained in-frame rearrangements with V and J assigned. These tables miss some clones; where compared with another copy, unresolved V genes account for less than half of the shortfall, and the remainder is unexplained. V and J calls plus clone size are reproduced from that table; the DNA served to infer D and trimming. Counted in this sample were about 130,000 clones; approximately 89% of them appeared once. The ten largest clones take up around 4.5% of the sample.

This sequence uses TRBV5-4 and TRBJ2-1; a tentative D match to TRBD1 spans 7 bases. The sequencing sample was made of peripheral blood. The TCR originated in a human donor in a cohort sampled during active COVID-19. For the CDR3, the sequence is CASSLVRGVYNEQFF. The sequenced DNA is TGTGCCAGCAGCTTGGTCAGGGGGGTCTACAATGAGCAGTTCTTC.